This T cell receptor beta chain was retrieved from a study of shared clonotypes between healthy human individuals. J lost 4 bases, V lost 5 bases, and 8 bases had no gene match. The CDR3 sequence is 16 residues long. Per germline, CDR1 SGHTA and CDR2 FQGTGA. Caucasian adults residing in Nashville, Tennessee made up all the donors. The assay was immunoSEQ multiplex PCR, and TCRdb's table has in-frame clones only and misses some. The data show roughly 2,500,000 clones, 93% seen once. This sequence originates from a man aged 18 to 35 in good health. Some clones in this sample may be carry-over from other donors' samples. Source material: naive CD4+ T cells from PBMCs. As to subset: CD45RA+ positively selected. The rearrangement joins TRBV7-3 to TRBJ2-3, with 11 bases matching TRBD2. CDR3 residues: CASSPYSGRVADTQYF. Here the CDR3 DNA reads TGTGCCAGCAGCCCCTATAGCGGGAGGGTAGCAGATACGCAGTATTTT.